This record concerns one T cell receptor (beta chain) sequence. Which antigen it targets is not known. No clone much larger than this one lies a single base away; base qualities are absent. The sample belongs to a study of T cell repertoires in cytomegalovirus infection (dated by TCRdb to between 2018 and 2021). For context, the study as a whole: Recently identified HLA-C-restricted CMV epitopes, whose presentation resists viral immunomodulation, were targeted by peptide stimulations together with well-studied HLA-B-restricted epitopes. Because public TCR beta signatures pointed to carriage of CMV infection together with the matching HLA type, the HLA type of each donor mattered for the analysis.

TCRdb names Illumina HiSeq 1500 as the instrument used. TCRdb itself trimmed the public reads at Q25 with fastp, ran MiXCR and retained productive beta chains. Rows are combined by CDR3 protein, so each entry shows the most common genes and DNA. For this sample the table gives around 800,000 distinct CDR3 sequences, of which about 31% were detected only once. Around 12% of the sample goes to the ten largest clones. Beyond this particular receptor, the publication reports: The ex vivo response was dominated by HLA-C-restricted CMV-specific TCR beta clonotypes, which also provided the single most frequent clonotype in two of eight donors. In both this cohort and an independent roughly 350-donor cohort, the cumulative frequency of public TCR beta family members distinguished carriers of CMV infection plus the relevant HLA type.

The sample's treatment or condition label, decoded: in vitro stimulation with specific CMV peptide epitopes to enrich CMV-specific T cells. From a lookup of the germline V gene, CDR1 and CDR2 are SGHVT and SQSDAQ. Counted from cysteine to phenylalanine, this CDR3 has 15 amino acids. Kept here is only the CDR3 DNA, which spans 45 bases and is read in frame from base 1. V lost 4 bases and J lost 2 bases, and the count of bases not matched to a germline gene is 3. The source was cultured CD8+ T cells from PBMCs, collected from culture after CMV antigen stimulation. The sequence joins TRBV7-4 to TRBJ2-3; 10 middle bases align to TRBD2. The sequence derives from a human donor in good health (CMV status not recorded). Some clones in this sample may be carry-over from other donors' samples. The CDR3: CASSYSGGPTDTQYF. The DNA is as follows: TGTGCCAGCAGCTATAGCGGGGGGCCCACAGATACGCAGTATTTT. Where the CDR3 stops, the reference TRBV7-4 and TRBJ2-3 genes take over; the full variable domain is GAGVSQSPRYKVAKRGRDVALRCDSISGHVTLYWYRQTLGQGSEVLTYSQSDAQRDKSGRPSGRFSAERPERSVSTLKIQRTEQGDSAVYLCASSYSGGPTDTQYFGPGTRLTVL.